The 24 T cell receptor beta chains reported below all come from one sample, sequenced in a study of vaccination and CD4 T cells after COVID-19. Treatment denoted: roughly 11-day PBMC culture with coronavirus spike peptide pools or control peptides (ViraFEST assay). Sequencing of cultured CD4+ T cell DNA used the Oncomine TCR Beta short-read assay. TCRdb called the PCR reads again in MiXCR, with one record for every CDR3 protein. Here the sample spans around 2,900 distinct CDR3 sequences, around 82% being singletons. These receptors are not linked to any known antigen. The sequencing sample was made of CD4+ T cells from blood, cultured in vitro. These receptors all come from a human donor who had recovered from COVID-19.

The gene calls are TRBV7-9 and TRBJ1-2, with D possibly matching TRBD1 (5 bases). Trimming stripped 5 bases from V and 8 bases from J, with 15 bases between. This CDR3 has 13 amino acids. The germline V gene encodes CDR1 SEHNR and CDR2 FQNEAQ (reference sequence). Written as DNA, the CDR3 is TGTGCCAGCAGCCCTAGGTCCGGGGACGGCTACACCTTC. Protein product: CASSPRSGDGYTF.

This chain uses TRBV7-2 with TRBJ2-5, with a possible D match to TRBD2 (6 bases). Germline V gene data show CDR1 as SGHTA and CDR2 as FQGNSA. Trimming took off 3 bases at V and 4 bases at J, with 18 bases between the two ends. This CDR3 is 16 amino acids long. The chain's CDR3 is CASSFGPGTGGETQYF. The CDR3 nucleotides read TGTGCCAGCAGCTTTGGACCCGGGACTGGTGGAGAGACCCAGTACTTC.

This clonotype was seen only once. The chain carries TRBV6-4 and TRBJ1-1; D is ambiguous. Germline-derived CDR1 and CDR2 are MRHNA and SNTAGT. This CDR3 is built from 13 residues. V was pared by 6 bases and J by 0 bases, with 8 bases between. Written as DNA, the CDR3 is TGTGCCAGCAGGCCCACAGTGAACACTGAAGCTTTCTTT. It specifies CASRPTVNTEAFF.

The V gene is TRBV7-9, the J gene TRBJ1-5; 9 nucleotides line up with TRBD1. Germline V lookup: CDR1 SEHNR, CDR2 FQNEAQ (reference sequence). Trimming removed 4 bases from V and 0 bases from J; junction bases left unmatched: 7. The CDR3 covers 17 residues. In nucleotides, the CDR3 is TGTGCCAGCAGCTCGTCCCGGGACAGGGTTAGCAATCAGCCCCAGCATTTT. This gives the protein CASSSSRDRVSNQPQHF.

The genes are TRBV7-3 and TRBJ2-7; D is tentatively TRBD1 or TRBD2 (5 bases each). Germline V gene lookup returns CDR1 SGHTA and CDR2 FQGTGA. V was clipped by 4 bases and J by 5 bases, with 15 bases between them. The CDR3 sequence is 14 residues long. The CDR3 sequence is CASSSTHGAHEQYF. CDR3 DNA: TGTGCCAGCAGCTCAACCCACGGGGCCCACGAGCAGTACTTC. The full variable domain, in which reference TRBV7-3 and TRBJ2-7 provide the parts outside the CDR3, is GAGVSQTPSNKVTEKGKYVELRCDPISGHTALYWYRQSLGQGPEFLIYFQGTGAADDSGLPNDRFFAVRPEGSVSTLKIQRTERGDSAVYLCASSSTHGAHEQYFGPGTRLTVT.

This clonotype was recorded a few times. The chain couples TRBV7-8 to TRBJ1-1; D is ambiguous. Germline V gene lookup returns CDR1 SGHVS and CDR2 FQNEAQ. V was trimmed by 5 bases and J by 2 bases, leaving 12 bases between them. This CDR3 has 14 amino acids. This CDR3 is CASSPREGNTEAFF. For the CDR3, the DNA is TGTGCCAGCAGCCCCCGGGAGGGCAACACTGAAGCTTTCTTT.

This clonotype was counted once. The CDR3 loop is CASSLETGPNQPQHF. For the CDR3, the DNA is TGCGCCAGCAGCTTGGAGACAGGGCCTAATCAGCCCCAGCATTTT. The rearrangement uses TRBV5-1 and TRBJ1-5, with 7 bases identical to TRBD1. Germline CDR1 and CDR2: SGHRS and YFSETQ. The CDR3 has 15 residues. The J segment lost 4 bases and the V segment lost 0 bases, leaving 4 bases of the junction unmatched.

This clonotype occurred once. CDR3 protein: CSGGGSDYGYTF. For the CDR3, the DNA is TGCAGCGGCGGGGGATCCGACTATGGCTACACCTTC. The rearrangement links TRBV29-1 to TRBJ1-2; D may be TRBD1 (5 bases). This CDR3 spans 12 amino acids. The V end was cut by 7 bases, the J end by 3 bases, with 12 bases between. Per germline, CDR1 SQVTM and CDR2 ANQGSEA.

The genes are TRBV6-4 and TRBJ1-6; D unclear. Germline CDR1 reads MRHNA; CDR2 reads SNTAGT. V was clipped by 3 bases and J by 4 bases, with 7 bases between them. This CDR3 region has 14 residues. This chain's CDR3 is CASSENGYNSPLHF. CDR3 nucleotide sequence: TGTGCCAGCAGTGAAAATGGGTATAATTCACCCCTCCACTTT.

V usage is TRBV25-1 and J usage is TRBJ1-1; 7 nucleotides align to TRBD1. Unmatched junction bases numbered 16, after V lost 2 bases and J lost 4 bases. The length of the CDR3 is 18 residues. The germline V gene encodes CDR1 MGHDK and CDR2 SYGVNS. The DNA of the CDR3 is TGTGCCAGCAGTGAACCTGCCCACCCTACAGGGGAAATCACTGAAGCTTTCTTT. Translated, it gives CASSEPAHPTGEITEAFF.

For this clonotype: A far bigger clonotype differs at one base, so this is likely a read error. The CDR3 nucleotides read TGTGCCAGCAGTTACACGGACAGGGTGCATAATTCACCCCTCCACTTT. Translation gives CASSYTDRVHNSPLHF. The V and J genes are TRBV6-5 and TRBJ1-6; 8 bases fit TRBD1. CDR1 and CDR2 (germline): MNHEY, SVGAGI. V trimming: 2 bases; J trimming: 5 bases; junction bases outside the gene matches: 5. The CDR3 runs to 16 residues.

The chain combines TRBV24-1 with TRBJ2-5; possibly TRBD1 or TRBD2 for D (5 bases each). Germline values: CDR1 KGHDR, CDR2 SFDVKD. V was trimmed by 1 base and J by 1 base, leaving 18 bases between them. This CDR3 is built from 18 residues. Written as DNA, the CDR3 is TGTGCCACCAGTGATTTCGGGACCGCACCCCCCCTCCAAGAGACCCAGTACTTC. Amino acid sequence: CATSDFGTAPPLQETQYF.

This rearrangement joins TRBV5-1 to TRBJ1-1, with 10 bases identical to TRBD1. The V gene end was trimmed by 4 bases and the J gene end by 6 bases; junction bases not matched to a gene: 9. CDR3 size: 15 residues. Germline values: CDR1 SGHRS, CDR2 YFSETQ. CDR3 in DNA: TGCGCCAGCAGCGCCAAAGGACAGGGGGGGTCTGAAGCTTTCTTT. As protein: CASSAKGQGGSEAFF.

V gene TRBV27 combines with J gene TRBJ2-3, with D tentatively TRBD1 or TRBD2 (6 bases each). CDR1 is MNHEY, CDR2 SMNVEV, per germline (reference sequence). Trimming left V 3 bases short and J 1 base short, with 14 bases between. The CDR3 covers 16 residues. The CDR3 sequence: CASSFTGARGTDTQYF. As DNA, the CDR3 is TGTGCCAGCAGTTTCACGGGGGCGCGGGGCACAGATACGCAGTATTTT.

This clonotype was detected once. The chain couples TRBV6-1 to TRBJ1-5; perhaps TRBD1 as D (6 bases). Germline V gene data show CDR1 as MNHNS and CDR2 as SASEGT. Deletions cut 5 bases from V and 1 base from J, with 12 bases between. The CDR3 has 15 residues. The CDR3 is CASSHNRDSNQPQHF. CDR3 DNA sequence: TGTGCCAGCAGTCACAACAGGGACAGCAATCAGCCCCAGCATTTT.

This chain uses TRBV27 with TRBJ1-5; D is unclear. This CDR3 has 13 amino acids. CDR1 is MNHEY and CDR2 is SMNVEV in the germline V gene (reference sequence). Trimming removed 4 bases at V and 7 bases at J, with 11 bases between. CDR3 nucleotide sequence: TGTGCCAGCAGTTCACAGCCGGGGCAGCCCCAGCATTTT. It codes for CASSSQPGQPQHF.

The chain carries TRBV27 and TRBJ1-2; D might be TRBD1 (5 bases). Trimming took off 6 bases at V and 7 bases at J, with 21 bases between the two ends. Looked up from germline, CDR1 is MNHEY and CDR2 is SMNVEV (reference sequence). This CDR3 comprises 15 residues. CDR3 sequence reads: CASSRQSVPRVGYTF. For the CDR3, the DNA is TGTGCCAGCAGCAGACAATCAGTCCCCAGGGTTGGCTACACCTTC.

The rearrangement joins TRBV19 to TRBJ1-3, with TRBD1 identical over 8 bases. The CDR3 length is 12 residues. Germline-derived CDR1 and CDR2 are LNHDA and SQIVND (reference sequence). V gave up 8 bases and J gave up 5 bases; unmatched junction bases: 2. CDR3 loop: CASDRGRNTIYF. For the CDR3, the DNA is TGTGCCAGTGACAGGGGTAGAAACACCATATATTTT. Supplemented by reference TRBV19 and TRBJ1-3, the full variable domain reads DGGITQSPKYLFRKEGQNVTLSCEQNLNHDAMYWYRQDPGQGLRLIYYSQIVNDFQKGDIAEGYSVSREKKESFPLTVTSAQKNPTAFYLCASDRGRNTIYFGEGSWLTVV.

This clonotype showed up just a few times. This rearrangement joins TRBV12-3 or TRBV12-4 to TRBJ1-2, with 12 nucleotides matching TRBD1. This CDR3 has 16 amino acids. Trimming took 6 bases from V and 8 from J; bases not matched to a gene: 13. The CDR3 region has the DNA TGTGCCAGCAGCCTCACGGGACAGGGGGCGATGAGAGGCTACACCTTC. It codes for CASSLTGQGAMRGYTF.

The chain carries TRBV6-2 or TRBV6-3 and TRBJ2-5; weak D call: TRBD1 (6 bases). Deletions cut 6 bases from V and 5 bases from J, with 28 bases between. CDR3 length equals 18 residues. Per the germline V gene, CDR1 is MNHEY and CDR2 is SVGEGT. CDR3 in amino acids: CASRGLGQGRASGETQYF. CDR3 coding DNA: TGTGCCAGCAGGGGCCTGGGGCAGGGGCGCGCATCTGGGGAGACCCAGTACTTC.

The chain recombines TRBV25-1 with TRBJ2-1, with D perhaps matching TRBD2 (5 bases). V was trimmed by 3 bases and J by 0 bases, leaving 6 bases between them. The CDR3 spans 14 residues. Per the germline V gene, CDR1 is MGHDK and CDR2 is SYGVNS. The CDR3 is CASSDLASYNEQFF. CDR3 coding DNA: TGTGCCAGCAGTGACCTAGCCTCCTACAATGAGCAGTTCTTC.

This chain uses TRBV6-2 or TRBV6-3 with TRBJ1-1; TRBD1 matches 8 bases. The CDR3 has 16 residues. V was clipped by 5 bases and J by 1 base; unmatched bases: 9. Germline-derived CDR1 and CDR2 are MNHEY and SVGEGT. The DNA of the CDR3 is TGTGCCAGCAGTGAAATACGGACAGGGCCGAACACTGAAGCTTTCTTT. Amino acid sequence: CASSEIRTGPNTEAFF.

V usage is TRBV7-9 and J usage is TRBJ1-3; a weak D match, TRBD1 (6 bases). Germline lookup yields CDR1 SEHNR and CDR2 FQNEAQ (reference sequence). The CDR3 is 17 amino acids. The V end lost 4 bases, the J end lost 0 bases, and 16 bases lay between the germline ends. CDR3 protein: CASSSGYTGLSGNTIYF. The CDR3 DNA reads TGTGCCAGCAGCTCCGGGTACACAGGGCTCTCTGGAAACACCATATATTTT.

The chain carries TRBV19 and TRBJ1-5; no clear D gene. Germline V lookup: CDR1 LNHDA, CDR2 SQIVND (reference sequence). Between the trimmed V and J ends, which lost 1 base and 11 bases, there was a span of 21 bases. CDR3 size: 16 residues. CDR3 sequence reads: CASSIGLAPTVVTQHF. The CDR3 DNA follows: TGTGCCAGTAGTATAGGTTTGGCTCCGACGGTGGTGACCCAGCATTTT. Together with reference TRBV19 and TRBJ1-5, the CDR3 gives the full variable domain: DGGITQSPKYLFRKEGQNVTLSCEQNLNHDAMYWYRQDPGQGLRLIYYSQIVNDFQKGDIAEGYSVSREKKESFPLTVTSAQKNPTAFYLCASSIGLAPTVVTQHFGDGTRLSIL.